The clone carrying this TCR beta chain was detected ten times or more. This sample was taken from a study of T cells after yellow fever vaccination. V was clipped by 2 bases and J by 0 bases, with 11 bases between them. Germline V CDR1 and CDR2: MDHEN, SYDVKM. The length of the CDR3 is 16 residues. TCRdb re-called the 5' RACE reads through MiXCR, storing one row per CDR3 protein. This table has 150,000 or so distinct CDR3 sequences, around 7% appearing once. The V gene is TRBV28, the J gene TRBJ2-4; no reliable D call. This receptor was obtained from a man aged 18-30 years who received the YFV17D yellow fever vaccine. The input for sequencing was CD4+ T cells sorted from PBMCs, taken 5 to 6 days after the first yellow fever vaccination. CDR3 protein: CASSLSVNIAKNIQYF. The CDR3, as DNA: TGTGCCAGCAGTTTAAGTGTAAACATAGCCAAAAACATTCAGTACTTC.